This entry lists 8 T cell receptor beta chains sequenced from one sample in a study of blood T cell repertoires in COVID-19 (dated by TCRdb to the early 2020s). The library was prepared using the immunoSEQ multiplex PCR assay. TCRdb took this table from immuneACCESS and kept in-frame rearrangements with V and J called. Such tables lack part of the clones; where checked against another copy, unresolved V genes explain under half of the gap, and the rest is unexplained. The sample table lists roughly 150,000 clones, roughly 88% of them with a count of one. The ten largest clones represent approximately 4.6% of the sample. The specimen sequenced was peripheral blood. Receptor source: a man aged 18 to 30 with COVID-19, enrolled during active disease.

The CDR3 DNA reads as TGTGCCAGCAGCTTTAGTGGCAGGGCCTCCTACGAGCAGTACTTC. It is translated as CASSFSGRASYEQYF. V and J are TRBV5-6 and TRBJ2-7; D might be TRBD1 (5 bases). The germline V gene has CDR1 SGHDT and CDR2 YYEEEE. The length of the CDR3 is 15 residues. V was pared by 2 bases and J by 0 bases, with 12 bases between.

The chain uses TRBV4-3 and TRBJ2-1; 10 bases fit TRBD2. The germline V gene has CDR1 LGHNA and CDR2 YSLEER. This CDR3 is 18 amino acids long. V trimming: 0 bases; J trimming: 4 bases; junction bases outside the gene matches: 9. CDR3 amino acids: CASSQEWGSSGRYNEQFF. The CDR3 DNA reads as TGCGCCAGCAGCCAAGAGTGGGGTTCTAGCGGGAGATACAATGAGCAGTTCTTC.

CDR3 coding DNA: TGTGCCAGCGCATTCTCTCGGGAGCAGTTCTTC. Translating it yields CASAFSREQFF. The J gene is TRBJ2-1, the V gene TRBV7-2, with unresolved D. Germline V gene data show CDR1 as SGHTA and CDR2 as FQGNSA. CDR3 length equals 11 residues. V lost 8 bases and J 10 bases, leaving 12 bases between the germline ends.

The V call is TRBV13, the J call TRBJ2-7, with a weak D call TRBD2 (5 bases). The CDR3 has 13 amino acids. Germline V gene data show CDR1 as PRHDT and CDR2 as FYEKMQ (reference sequence). The V end was cut by 6 bases, the J end by 3 bases, with 12 bases between. CDR3 DNA sequence: TGTGCCAGCAGGGGTGGGAGTAGCTACGAGCAGTACTTC. Its translation is CASRGGSSYEQYF.

The chain links TRBV3-1 (or the pseudogene TRBV3-2) to TRBJ2-1, with TRBD2 as a possible D gene (6 bases). V was cut by 1 base and J by 6 bases, with 10 bases left in between. The CDR3 is 14 amino acids. Germline assignment: CDR1 LGHDT and CDR2 YNNKEL (reference sequence). Written as DNA, the CDR3 is TGTGCCAGCAGCCAAGCGCTAGCGACCAATGAGCAGTTCTTC. The encoded protein is CASSQALATNEQFF.

This chain joins TRBV3-1 (or the pseudogene TRBV3-2) and TRBJ2-7; no firm D call. The V end was cut by 3 bases, the J end by 3 bases, with 12 bases between. Germline CDR1 reads LGHDT; CDR2 reads YNNKEL (reference sequence). The CDR3 is made up of 14 amino acids. CDR3 in amino acids: CASSQGDSLYEQYF. CDR3 nucleotides: TGTGCCAGCAGCCAGGGTGACTCACTCTACGAGCAGTACTTC.

This sequence joins TRBV6-2 or TRBV6-3 and TRBJ2-2; a possible D gene is TRBD2 (6 bases). The germline CDR1 and CDR2 sequences are MNHEY and SVGEGT. The CDR3 has 16 residues. Trimming left V 0 bases short and J 3 bases short, with 11 bases between. The CDR3 loop is CASSYSGTLYTGELFF. Here the CDR3 DNA reads TGTGCCAGCAGTTACTCGGGGACTCTCTACACCGGGGAGCTGTTTTTT.

This chain links TRBV6-5 with TRBJ2-2; a possible D gene is TRBD1 (6 bases). Germline V lookup: CDR1 MNHEY, CDR2 SVGAGI. The CDR3 loop spans 13 amino acids. Trimming stripped 7 bases from V and 5 bases from J, with 11 bases between. For the CDR3, the DNA is TGTGCCAGCATATCAGACAGGACCGGGGAGCTGTTTTTT. Protein: CASISDRTGELFF.